This section outlines one T cell receptor (beta chain) sequence together with its context. Its antigen is not known. These data are taken from a study of OX40 agonist ivuxolimab in advanced cancers. Study-wide results and limits: By week 6 at 0.1 to 3.0 mg/kg, blood CD4+ and CD8+ T cells had expanded clonally.

The table came from immunoSEQ multiplex PCR; TCRdb's copy has only in-frame clones and leaves some out. The sample has 80,000 to 100,000 clones; roughly 84% are singletons. Sequenced material: CD4+ or CD8+ T cells sorted from blood, taken in a trial of the OX40 agonist ivuxolimab. This TCR came from an adult with an advanced solid tumor such as melanoma, head and neck, liver or kidney cancer.

The CDR3 nucleotides read TGTGCCAGCAGCGCCGACCCTTTTGGCAGGGGGTTCAATTCACCCCTCCACTTT. Residues: CASSADPFGRGFNSPLHF. The chain is built from TRBV9 and TRBJ1-6, with 7 bases identical to TRBD1. From germline, CDR1 is SGDLS and CDR2 YYNGEE. The CDR3 sequence is 18 residues long. V lost 3 bases, J lost 7 bases, and 16 bases stayed unmatched.